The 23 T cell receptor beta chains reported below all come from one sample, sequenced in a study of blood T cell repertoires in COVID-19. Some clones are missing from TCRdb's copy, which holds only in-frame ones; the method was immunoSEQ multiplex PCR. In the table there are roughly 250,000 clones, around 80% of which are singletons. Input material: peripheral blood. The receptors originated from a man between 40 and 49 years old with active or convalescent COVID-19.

CDR3 amino acids: CASSWKDRVSNEQFF. CDR3 bases: TGTGCCAGCAGTTGGAAGGACAGGGTATCCAATGAGCAGTTCTTC. The chain has TRBV27 and TRBJ2-1, with 8 bases that match TRBD1. This CDR3 is 15 amino acids long. Per germline, CDR1 MNHEY and CDR2 SMNVEV (reference sequence). J lost 6 bases, V lost 4 bases, and 8 bases had no gene match.

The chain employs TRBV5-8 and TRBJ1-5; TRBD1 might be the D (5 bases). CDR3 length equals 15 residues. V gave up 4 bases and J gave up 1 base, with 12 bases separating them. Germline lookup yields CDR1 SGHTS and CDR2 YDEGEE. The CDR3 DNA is TGTGCCAGCAGCGCTGGACAAAACAGCAATCAGCCCCAGCATTTT. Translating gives CASSAGQNSNQPQHF. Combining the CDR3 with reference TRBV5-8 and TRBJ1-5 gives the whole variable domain EAGVTQSPTHLIKTRGQQATLRCSPISGHTSVYWYQQALGLGLQFLLWYDEGEERNRGNFPPRFSGRQFPNYSSELNVNALELEDSALYLCASSAGQNSNQPQHFGDGTRLSIL.

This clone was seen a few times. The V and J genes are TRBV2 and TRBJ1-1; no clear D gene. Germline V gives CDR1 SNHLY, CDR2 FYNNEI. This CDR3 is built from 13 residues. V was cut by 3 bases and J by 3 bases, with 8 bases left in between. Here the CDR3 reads CASSDDGDTEAFF. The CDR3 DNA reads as TGTGCCAGCAGTGATGACGGGGACACTGAAGCTTTCTTT. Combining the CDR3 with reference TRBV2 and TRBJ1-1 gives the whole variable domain EPEVTQTPSHQVTQMGQEVILRCVPISNHLYFYWYRQILGQKVEFLVSFYNNEISEKSEIFDDQFSVERPDGSNFTLKIRSTKLEDSAMYFCASSDDGDTEAFFGQGTRLTVV.

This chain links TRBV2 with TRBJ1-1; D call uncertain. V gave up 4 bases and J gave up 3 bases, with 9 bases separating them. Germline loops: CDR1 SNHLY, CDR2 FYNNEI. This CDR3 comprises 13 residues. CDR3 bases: TGTGCCAGCAGTGCGGTCGTTGACACTGAAGCTTTCTTT. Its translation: CASSAVVDTEAFF. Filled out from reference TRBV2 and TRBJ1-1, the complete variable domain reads EPEVTQTPSHQVTQMGQEVILRCVPISNHLYFYWYRQILGQKVEFLVSFYNNEISEKSEIFDDQFSVERPDGSNFTLKIRSTKLEDSAMYFCASSAVVDTEAFFGQGTRLTVV.

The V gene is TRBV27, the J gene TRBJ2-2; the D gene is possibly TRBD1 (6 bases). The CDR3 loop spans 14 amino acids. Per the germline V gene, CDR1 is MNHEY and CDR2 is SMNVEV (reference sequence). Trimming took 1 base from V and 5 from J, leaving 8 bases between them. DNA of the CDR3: TGTGCCAGCAGTTTATACGGACAGACCGGGGAGCTGTTTTTT. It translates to CASSLYGQTGELFF.

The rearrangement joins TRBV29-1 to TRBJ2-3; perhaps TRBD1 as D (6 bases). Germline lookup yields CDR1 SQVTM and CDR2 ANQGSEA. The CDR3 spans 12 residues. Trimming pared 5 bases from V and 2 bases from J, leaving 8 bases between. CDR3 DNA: TGCAGCGTTCGGACAGCCACAGATACGCAGTATTTT. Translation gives CSVRTATDTQYF.

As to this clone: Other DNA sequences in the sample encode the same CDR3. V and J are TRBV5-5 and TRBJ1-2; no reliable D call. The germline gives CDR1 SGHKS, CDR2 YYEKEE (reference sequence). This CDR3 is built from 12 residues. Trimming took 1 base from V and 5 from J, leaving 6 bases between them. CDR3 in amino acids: CASSLSVYGYTF. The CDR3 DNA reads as TGTGCCAGCAGCTTGTCAGTTTATGGCTACACCTTC.

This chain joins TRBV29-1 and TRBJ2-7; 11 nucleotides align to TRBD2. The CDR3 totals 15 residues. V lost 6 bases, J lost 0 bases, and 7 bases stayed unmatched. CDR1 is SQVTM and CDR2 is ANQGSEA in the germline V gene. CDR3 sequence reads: CSVRGTSGSSYEQYF. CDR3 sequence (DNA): TGCAGCGTCCGCGGGACTAGCGGATCCTCCTACGAGCAGTACTTC.

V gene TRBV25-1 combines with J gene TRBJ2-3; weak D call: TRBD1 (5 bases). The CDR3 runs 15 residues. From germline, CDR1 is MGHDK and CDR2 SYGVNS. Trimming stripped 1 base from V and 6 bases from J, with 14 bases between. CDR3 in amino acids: CASSESGHKRDTQYF. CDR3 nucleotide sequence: TGTGCCAGCAGTGAATCCGGACACAAAAGGGATACGCAGTATTTT.

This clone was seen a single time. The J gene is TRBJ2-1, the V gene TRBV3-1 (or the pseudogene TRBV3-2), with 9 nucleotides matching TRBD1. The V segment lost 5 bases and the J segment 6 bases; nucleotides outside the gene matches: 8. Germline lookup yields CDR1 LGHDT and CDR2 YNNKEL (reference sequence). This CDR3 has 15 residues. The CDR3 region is CASSTTATGGNEQFF. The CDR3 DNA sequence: TGTGCCAGCAGCACCACCGCGACAGGGGGCAATGAGCAGTTCTTC.

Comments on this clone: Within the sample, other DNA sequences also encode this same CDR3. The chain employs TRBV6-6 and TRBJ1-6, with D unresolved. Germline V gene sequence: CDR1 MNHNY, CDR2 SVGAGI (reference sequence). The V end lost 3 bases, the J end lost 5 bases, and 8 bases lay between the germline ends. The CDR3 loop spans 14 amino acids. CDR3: CASSYPEDNSPLHF. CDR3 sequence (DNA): TGTGCCAGCAGTTATCCCGAGGATAATTCACCCCTCCACTTT.

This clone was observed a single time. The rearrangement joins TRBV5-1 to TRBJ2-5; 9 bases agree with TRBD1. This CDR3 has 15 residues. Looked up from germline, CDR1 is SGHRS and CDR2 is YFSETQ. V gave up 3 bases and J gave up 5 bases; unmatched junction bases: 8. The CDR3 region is CASSSGQGGGETQYF. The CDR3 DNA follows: TGCGCCAGCAGCTCGGGACAGGGCGGCGGGGAGACCCAGTACTTC.

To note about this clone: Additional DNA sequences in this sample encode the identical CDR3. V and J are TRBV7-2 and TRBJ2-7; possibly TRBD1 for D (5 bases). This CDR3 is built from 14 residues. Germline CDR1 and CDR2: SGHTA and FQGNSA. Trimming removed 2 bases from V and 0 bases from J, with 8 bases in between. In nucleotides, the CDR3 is TGTGCCAGCAGCTTACCGACAGTCTCCTACGAGCAGTACTTC. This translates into CASSLPTVSYEQYF.

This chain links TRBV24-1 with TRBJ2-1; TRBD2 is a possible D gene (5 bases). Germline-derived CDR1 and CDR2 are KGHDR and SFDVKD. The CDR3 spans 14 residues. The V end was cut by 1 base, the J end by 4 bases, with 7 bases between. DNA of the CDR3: TGTGCCACCAGTGATTTCGGGGAATACAATGAGCAGTTCTTC. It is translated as CATSDFGEYNEQFF.

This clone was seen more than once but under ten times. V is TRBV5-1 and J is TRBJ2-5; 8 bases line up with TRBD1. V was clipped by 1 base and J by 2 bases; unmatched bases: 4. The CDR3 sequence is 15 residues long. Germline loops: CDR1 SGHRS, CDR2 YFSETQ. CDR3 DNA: TGCGCCAGCAGCTTGCAGGGGGCCACACAAGAGACCCAGTACTTC. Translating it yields CASSLQGATQETQYF.

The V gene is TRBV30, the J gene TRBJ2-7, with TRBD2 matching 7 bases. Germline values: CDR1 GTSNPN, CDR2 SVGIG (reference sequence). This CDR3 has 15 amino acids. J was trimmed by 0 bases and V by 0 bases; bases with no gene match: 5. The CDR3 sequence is CAWSVLGDYSYEQYF. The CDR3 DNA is TGTGCCTGGAGTGTACTGGGGGACTACTCCTACGAGCAGTACTTC.

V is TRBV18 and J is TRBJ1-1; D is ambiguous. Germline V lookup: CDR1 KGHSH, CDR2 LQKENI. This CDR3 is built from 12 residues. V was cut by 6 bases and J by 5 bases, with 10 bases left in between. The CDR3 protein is CASSPLETEAFF. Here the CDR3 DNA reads TGTGCCAGCTCGCCTTTAGAGACTGAAGCTTTCTTT.

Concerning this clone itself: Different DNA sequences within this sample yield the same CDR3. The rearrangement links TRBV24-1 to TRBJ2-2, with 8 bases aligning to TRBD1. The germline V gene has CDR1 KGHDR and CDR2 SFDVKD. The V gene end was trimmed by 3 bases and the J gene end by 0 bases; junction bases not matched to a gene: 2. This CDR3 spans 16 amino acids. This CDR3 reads CATSDPGGSNTGELFF. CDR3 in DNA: TGTGCCACCAGTGATCCAGGGGGCTCGAACACCGGGGAGCTGTTTTTT.

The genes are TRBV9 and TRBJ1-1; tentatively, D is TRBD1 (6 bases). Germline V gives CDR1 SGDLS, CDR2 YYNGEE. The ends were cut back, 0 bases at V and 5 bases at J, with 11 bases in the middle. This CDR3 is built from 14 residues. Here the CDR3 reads CASSVAQGRTEAFF. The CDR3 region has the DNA TGTGCCAGCAGCGTAGCACAGGGTAGGACTGAAGCTTTCTTT.

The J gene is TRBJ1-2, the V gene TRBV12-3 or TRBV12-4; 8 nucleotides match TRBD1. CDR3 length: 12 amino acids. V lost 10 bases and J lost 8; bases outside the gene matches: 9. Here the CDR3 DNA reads TGTGCCACCGATACAGGGGGTCACGGCTACACCTTC. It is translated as CATDTGGHGYTF.

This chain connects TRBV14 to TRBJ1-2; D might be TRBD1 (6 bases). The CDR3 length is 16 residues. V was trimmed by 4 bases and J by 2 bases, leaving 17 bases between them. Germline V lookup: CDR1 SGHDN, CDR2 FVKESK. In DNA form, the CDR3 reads TGTGCCAGCAGCCCTCAGGGGAATAATCCGAACTATGGCTACACCTTC. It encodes CASSPQGNNPNYGYTF.

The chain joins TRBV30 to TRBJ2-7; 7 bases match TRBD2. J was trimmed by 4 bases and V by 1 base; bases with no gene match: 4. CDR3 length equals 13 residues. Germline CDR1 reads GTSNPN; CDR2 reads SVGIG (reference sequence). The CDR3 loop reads CAWSAASGYEQYF. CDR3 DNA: TGTGCCTGGAGTGCAGCTAGCGGATACGAGCAGTACTTC.

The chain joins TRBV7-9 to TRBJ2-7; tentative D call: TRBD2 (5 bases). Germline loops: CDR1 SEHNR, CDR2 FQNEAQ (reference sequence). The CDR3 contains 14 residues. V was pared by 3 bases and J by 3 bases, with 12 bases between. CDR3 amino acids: CASSFFGGNYEQYF. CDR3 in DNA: TGTGCCAGCAGCTTTTTTGGAGGAAACTACGAGCAGTACTTC.